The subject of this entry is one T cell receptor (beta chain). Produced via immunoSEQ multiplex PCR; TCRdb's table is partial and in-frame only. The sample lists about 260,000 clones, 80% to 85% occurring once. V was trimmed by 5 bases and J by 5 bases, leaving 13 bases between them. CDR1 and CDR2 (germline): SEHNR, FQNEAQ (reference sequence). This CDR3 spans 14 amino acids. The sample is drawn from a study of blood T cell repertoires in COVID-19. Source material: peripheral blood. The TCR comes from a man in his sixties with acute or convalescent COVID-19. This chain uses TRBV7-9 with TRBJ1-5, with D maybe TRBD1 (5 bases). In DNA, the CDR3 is TGTGCCAGCAGCCTTGAGTCGGGGGATCAGCCCCAGCATTTT. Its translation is CASSLESGDQPQHF.